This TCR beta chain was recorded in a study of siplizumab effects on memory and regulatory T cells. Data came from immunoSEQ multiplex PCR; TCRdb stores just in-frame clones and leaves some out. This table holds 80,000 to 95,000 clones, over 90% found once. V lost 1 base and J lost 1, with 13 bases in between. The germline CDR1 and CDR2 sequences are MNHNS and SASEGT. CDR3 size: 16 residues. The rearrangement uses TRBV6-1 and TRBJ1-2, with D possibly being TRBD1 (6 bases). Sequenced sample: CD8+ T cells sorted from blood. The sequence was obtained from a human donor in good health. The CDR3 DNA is TGTGCCAGCAGTGAAGTTGAATTGGACAGTAACTATGGCTACACCTTC. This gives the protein CASSEVELDSNYGYTF.